The 9 T cell receptor beta chains presented below share a single source sample, sequenced in a study of cytomegalovirus exposure and HLA in healthy donors. Both 60 Vbeta primers and 13 Jbeta primers went into the PCR. Assay used: immunoSEQ multiplex PCR; TCRdb lists only in-frame clones, some missing. The sample carries 150,000 to 180,000 clones, 60% to 80% recorded once. The specimen sequenced was PBMCs. The receptors here all came from a man aged 30 to 45 in good health and CMV-seropositive.

The chain links TRBV27 to TRBJ1-2, with unresolved D. This CDR3 comprises 15 residues. Trimming stripped 5 bases from V and 2 bases from J, with 15 bases between. CDR1 is MNHEY and CDR2 is SMNVEV in the germline V gene (reference sequence). Here the CDR3 DNA reads TGTGCCAGCAGTCCCGCCCGGGAGGAAAACTATGGCTACACCTTC. Translated, it gives CASSPAREENYGYTF.

This clone was picked up a small number of times. The V gene is TRBV9, the J gene TRBJ1-5; D is possibly TRBD1 (5 bases). CDR1 and CDR2 from the germline V gene are SGDLS and YYNGEE. Trimming removed 0 bases from V and 4 bases from J, with 8 bases in between. There are 14 residues in the CDR3. The CDR3 spells CASSVAGGNQPQHF. The CDR3 bases are TGTGCCAGCAGCGTAGCCGGGGGGAATCAGCCCCAGCATTTT.

This clone has a handful of counts. The chain joins TRBV30 to TRBJ2-7; 12 bases fit TRBD1. The CDR3 covers 16 residues. The ends lost 0 bases at V and 5 bases at J; junction bases unmatched: 8. Germline values: CDR1 GTSNPN, CDR2 SVGIG (reference sequence). CDR3 in amino acids: CAWSVLSGQGADEQYF. Written as DNA, the CDR3 is TGTGCCTGGAGTGTACTCTCGGGACAGGGGGCGGACGAGCAGTACTTC.

The V call is TRBV28, the J call TRBJ1-1; TRBD1 matches 11 bases. Germline CDR1 and CDR2: MDHEN and SYDVKM. The CDR3 is 17 amino acids. The V and J ends lost 4 bases and 0 bases, in that order; junction bases with no gene match: 7. The CDR3 here is CASSSPGQGGLNTEAFF. The CDR3 DNA is TGTGCCAGCAGTTCTCCGGGACAGGGGGGACTGAACACTGAAGCTTTCTTT.

The chain employs TRBV2 and TRBJ1-4; TRBD1 agrees at 9 bases. CDR1 and CDR2 from the germline V gene are SNHLY and FYNNEI. The CDR3 consists of 15 residues. Germline trimming cut 5 bases from V and 0 bases from J; bases unmatched to any gene: 1. The CDR3 is CASSRTGATNEKLFF. CDR3 DNA: TGTGCCAGCAGTCGGACAGGGGCAACTAATGAAAAACTGTTTTTT.

This clone was recorded only once. The gene calls are TRBV18 and TRBJ2-3, with TRBD1 matching over 7 bases. This CDR3 has 13 amino acids. Germline V gives CDR1 KGHSH, CDR2 LQKENI. Trimming took 3 bases from V and 14 from J; bases not matched to a gene: 11. For the CDR3, the DNA is TGTGCCAGCTCACCCGAGGGGGCAACAGGGGCGTATTTT. Translated, it gives CASSPEGATGAYF.

The rearrangement links TRBV30 to TRBJ2-5; TRBD2 aligns across 9 bases. Germline V gene data show CDR1 as GTSNPN and CDR2 as SVGIG (reference sequence). J gave up 2 bases and V 3 bases, and 7 bases lay outside the gene matches. There are 15 residues in the CDR3. The CDR3: CAWSGLAGPQETQYF. CDR3 DNA sequence: TGTGCCTGGAGCGGGCTAGCGGGACCACAAGAGACCCAGTACTTC.

The J gene is TRBJ2-3, the V gene TRBV19; TRBD2 matches at 11 bases. CDR1 and CDR2 (germline): LNHDA, SQIVND (reference sequence). Trimming at V came to 11 bases and at J to 5 bases, leaving 12 bases not matched to a gene. The CDR3 is 15 residues long. CDR3: CAHVTSGSWLDTQYF. The CDR3 coding sequence is TGTGCCCATGTAACTAGCGGGAGCTGGTTAGATACGCAGTATTTT.

This chain connects TRBV19 to TRBJ1-1, with a weak D call TRBD1 (5 bases). Germline lookup yields CDR1 LNHDA and CDR2 SQIVND (reference sequence). V lost 2 bases, J lost 4 bases, and 11 bases lay in between. CDR3 length: 14 residues. The chain's CDR3 is CASSISDTGTEAFF. DNA of the CDR3: TGTGCCAGTAGTATATCGGACACTGGCACTGAAGCTTTCTTT. Full variable domain (remainder filled in from reference TRBV19 and TRBJ1-1): DGGITQSPKYLFRKEGQNVTLSCEQNLNHDAMYWYRQDPGQGLRLIYYSQIVNDFQKGDIAEGYSVSREKKESFPLTVTSAQKNPTAFYLCASSISDTGTEAFFGQGTRLTVV.